The present TCR beta chain was sequenced within a study of T cells in Graves' hyperthyroidism and ophthalmopathy. Exclusion criteria comprised uncontrolled infection, other autoimmune disease, pregnancy or lactation. Used for diagnoses were clinical symptoms, serum thyroxine and TRAb, thyroid ultrasound and orbital computed tomography. The investigators amplified TCR beta CDR3 regions from RNA transcripts. The HTBI primer set served for first-round RT-PCR of the TCR CDR3. TCRdb recomputed calls from the multiplex PCR reads with MiXCR, one row per CDR3 protein. The table lists 300,000 to 400,000 distinct CDR3 sequences, about 18% of them singletons. Study-wide results and caveats: A model of 13 V-J features distinguished ophthalmopathy from stable hyperthyroidism. Peripheral blood also featured most of the thyroid clonotypes expanded above 0.001.

With 2 bases removed from V and 8 bases from J, the gap between germline ends came to 7 bases. Per germline, CDR1 LGHDT and CDR2 YNNKEL (reference sequence). The CDR3 extends over 13 amino acids. This clonotype came up a few times. Its antigen is not identified. The chain is built from TRBV3-1 and TRBJ1-6, with D maybe TRBD1 (6 bases). The sequence came from a man in his late teens or twenties with Graves' ophthalmopathy. The sequenced material came from blood. The CDR3 DNA reads TGTGCCAGCAGCCAAAACAGGGATTCACCCCTCCACTTT. Encoded protein: CASSQNRDSPLHF. Combining the CDR3 with reference TRBV3-1 and TRBJ1-6 gives the whole variable domain DTAVSQTPKYLVTQMGNDKSIKCEQNLGHDTMYWYKQDSKKFLKIMFSYNNKELIINETVPNRFSPKSPDKAHLNLHINSLELGDSAVYFCASSQNRDSPLHFGNGTRLTVT.